These 29 T cell receptor beta chains came from one sample sequenced in a study of CD8 T cells in ankylosing spondylitis. TCRdb recomputed calls from the 5' RACE reads with MiXCR, one row per CDR3 protein. This table holds 200,000 to 300,000 distinct CDR3 sequences, roughly 10% found once. Sequenced: blood, either unsorted or a sorted T cell fraction (not recorded which). These receptors all come from a male donor with ankylosing spondylitis or in good health (not recorded which).

This clonotype was counted between two and nine times. This chain connects TRBV7-8 to TRBJ2-2; no reliable D call. The CDR3 sequence is 14 residues long. The V gene lost 5 bases and the J gene lost 6 bases, with 13 bases spanning the gap. CDR1 is SGHVS, CDR2 FQNEAQ, per germline. DNA for the CDR3: TGTGCCAGCAGCCCTAGTAGCATTGCCGGGGAGCTGTTTTTT. It codes for CASSPSSIAGELFF. The complete variable domain, with remaining parts taken from reference TRBV7-8 and TRBJ2-2, reads GAGVSQSPRYKVAKRGQDVALRCDPISGHVSLFWYQQALGQGPEFLTYFQNEAQLDKSGLPSDRFFAERPEGSVSTLKIQRTQQEDSAVYLCASSPSSIAGELFFGEGSRLTVL.

This clonotype has a handful of counts. The chain employs TRBV2 and TRBJ2-2; D is uncertain. This CDR3 contains 13 residues. In germline, CDR1 is SNHLY, CDR2 FYNNEI. Trimming stripped 6 bases from V and 6 bases from J, with 11 bases between. This chain's CDR3 is CASRNSNSGELFF. The CDR3 coding sequence is TGTGCCAGCAGGAACAGTAATTCCGGGGAGCTGTTTTTT.

This clonotype was counted many times. The V call is TRBV7-8, the J call TRBJ2-5, with 8 bases identical to TRBD2. The CDR3 runs 14 residues. The V and J ends lost 2 bases and 4 bases, in that order; junction bases with no gene match: 3. The germline gives CDR1 SGHVS, CDR2 FQNEAQ. CDR3 in amino acids: CASSLSGGRETQYF. In DNA form, the CDR3 reads TGTGCCAGCAGCTTAAGCGGGGGAAGAGAGACCCAGTACTTC. The full variable domain, its missing parts supplied by reference TRBV7-8 and TRBJ2-5, is GAGVSQSPRYKVAKRGQDVALRCDPISGHVSLFWYQQALGQGPEFLTYFQNEAQLDKSGLPSDRFFAERPEGSVSTLKIQRTQQEDSAVYLCASSLSGGRETQYFGPGTRLLVL.

Many counts were recorded for this clonotype. The genes are TRBV20-1 and TRBJ1-5; D might be TRBD1 (5 bases). Germline CDR1 is DFQATT and CDR2 is SNEGSKA (reference sequence). V dropped 6 bases and J dropped 10 bases, with 16 bases sitting between them. The CDR3 consists of 12 residues. DNA of the CDR3: TGCAGTGCAGGAGGGACGGCCCGACCCCAGCATTTT. This sequence encodes CSAGGTARPQHF.

This clonotype was seen ten or more times. This chain uses TRBV5-1 with TRBJ1-1, with a weak D call TRBD1 (5 bases). V was clipped by 4 bases and J by 1 base, with 14 bases between them. Germline V gene lookup returns CDR1 SGHRS and CDR2 YFSETQ. The CDR3 runs to 15 residues. CDR3 sequence reads: CASSRQGLENTEAFF. The CDR3 DNA follows: TGCGCCAGCAGCCGCCAGGGTTTGGAGAACACTGAAGCTTTCTTT.

In its sample, this clonotype was seen many times. The J gene is TRBJ2-7, the V gene TRBV12-3 or TRBV12-4; perhaps TRBD1 as D (6 bases). V shed 4 bases and J shed 4 bases, with 26 bases lying between them. The CDR3 contains 18 residues. The CDR3 bases are TGTGCCAGCAGTTCATCAAACAGGGTTAGGTCTGTCGGGTACGAGCAGTACTTC. It is translated as CASSSSNRVRSVGYEQYF.

The chain joins TRBV20-1 to TRBJ2-1, with D possibly TRBD1 on 6 matching bases. V lost 0 bases, J lost 4 bases, and 13 bases lay in between. The CDR3 totals 15 residues. Per the germline V gene, CDR1 is DFQATT and CDR2 is SNEGSKA (reference sequence). CDR3 sequence reads: CSARDVGQPYNEQFF. CDR3 coding DNA: TGCAGTGCTAGAGATGTCGGACAGCCTTACAATGAGCAGTTCTTC.

This clonotype appeared many times. V is TRBV20-1 and J is TRBJ1-3; D perhaps matches TRBD1 (6 bases). V lost 1 base, J lost 5 bases, and 9 bases lay in between. Per the germline V gene, CDR1 is DFQATT and CDR2 is SNEGSKA (reference sequence). The CDR3 consists of 13 residues. Here the CDR3 reads CSARGRDRNTIYF. The DNA of the CDR3 is TGCAGTGCTAGAGGCAGGGACAGAAACACCATATATTTT.

This clonotype was counted at least ten times. The J gene is TRBJ2-5, the V gene TRBV6-5; 11 bases line up with TRBD2. V shed 4 bases and J 9 bases; nucleotides not matched to a gene: 10. From germline, CDR1 is MNHEY and CDR2 SVGAGI. The CDR3 contains 15 residues. CDR3 in amino acids: CASSSLAGGLEAQYF. For the CDR3, the DNA is TGTGCCAGCAGTTCTCTAGCGGGGGGACTCGAGGCCCAGTACTTC.

In the case of this clonotype: This could be a read error, since a much larger clone is one nucleotide away. This rearrangement joins TRBV20-1 to TRBJ2-3; maybe TRBD1 (6 bases). Germline CDR1 and CDR2: DFQATT and SNEGSKA (reference sequence). The CDR3 runs 13 residues. The CDR3 loop is CGAKTGPWDTQYF. CDR3 DNA: TGCGGTGCGAAGACAGGCCCCTGGGATACGCAGTATTTT.

This clonotype has ten or more counts. This chain uses TRBV20-1 with TRBJ2-2; 7 positions match TRBD2. J gave up 7 bases and V 6 bases, and 14 bases lay outside the gene matches. Germline-derived CDR1 and CDR2 are DFQATT and SNEGSKA (reference sequence). This CDR3 spans 15 amino acids. The CDR3 reads CSAQTGESGDGELFF. In DNA, the CDR3 is TGCAGTGCCCAAACAGGAGAAAGCGGGGACGGGGAGCTGTTTTTT.

With respect to this clonotype: A much larger clone lies a single base off, so this may be a read error. This chain connects TRBV14 to TRBJ1-1; TRBD1 matches at 7 bases. Germline V gene data show CDR1 as SGHDN and CDR2 as FVKESK. The CDR3 contains 15 residues. This CDR3 is CASSRQGIMNTEASF. The CDR3 DNA sequence: TGTGCCAGCAGCCGACAGGGAATAATGAACACTGAAGCTTCCTTT.

This chain's CDR3 is CASSLSGTSGDTQYF. CDR3 nucleotides: TGTGCCAGCAGCTTATCGGGGACTAGCGGAGATACGCAGTATTTT. The V gene is TRBV7-3, the J gene TRBJ2-3; TRBD2 matches at 11 bases. CDR1 is SGHTA, CDR2 FQGTGA, per germline. After removal of 2 bases from V and 5 bases from J, the junction contained 3 bases not matched to a gene. This CDR3 contains 15 residues.

This clonotype was counted only a few times. Relative to the germline gene, one junction end is altered; a read error may explain this. The gene calls are TRBV6-2 or TRBV6-3 and TRBJ2-7; no clear D gene. Germline V gives CDR1 MNHEY, CDR2 SVGEGT. The CDR3 loop spans 13 amino acids. CDR3 sequence reads: CASSYTIAYEQHF. The CDR3 bases are TGTGCCAGCAGTTACACTATAGCCTACGAGCAGCACTTC.

This clonotype came up many times. The chain recombines TRBV5-1 with TRBJ1-1; D remains unclear. The CDR3 is made up of 14 amino acids. Germline values: CDR1 SGHRS, CDR2 YFSETQ. V shed 3 bases and J shed 0 bases, with 9 bases lying between them. Here the CDR3 DNA reads TGCGCCAGCAGCTCCACAGTTGTGAACACTGAAGCTTTCTTT. Translating gives CASSSTVVNTEAFF.

The J gene is TRBJ2-3, the V gene TRBV12-3 or TRBV12-4; D gene uncertain. With 7 bases removed from V and 1 base from J, the gap between germline ends came to 12 bases. The CDR3 length is 14 residues. Here the CDR3 reads CASTYHFGTDTQYF. The CDR3 nucleotides read TGTGCCAGCACCTATCATTTTGGCACAGATACGCAGTATTTT.

The table lists this clonotype with a count of one. It may be a read error: a sequence one base away is much more abundant. The chain has TRBV3-1 and TRBJ2-7; D gene unclear. CDR3 length: 11 residues. The germline gives CDR1 LGHDT, CDR2 YNNKEL (reference sequence). Trimming removed 3 bases at V and 7 bases at J, with 7 bases between. The CDR3 here is CASSHRKEQYF. DNA for the CDR3: TGTGCCAGCAGCCACCGGAAGGAGCAGTACTTC.

In this sample, this clonotype turned up many times. This chain connects TRBV20-1 to TRBJ2-2; 10 bases align to TRBD2. This CDR3 spans 18 amino acids. V shed 1 base, J shed 0 bases, and the junction held 8 bases outside the gene matches. Germline V gives CDR1 DFQATT, CDR2 SNEGSKA (reference sequence). The CDR3 bases are TGCAGTGCTAGAGCTATCGGACTAGCGGCACCGAACACCGGGGAGCTGTTTTTT. This gives the protein CSARAIGLAAPNTGELFF.

The gene calls are TRBV4-2 and TRBJ2-7, with 8 bases that match TRBD2. From germline, CDR1 is LGHNA and CDR2 YNFKEQ. The CDR3 is 16 amino acids. The junction had 5 bases not matched to a gene; V was cut back by 0 bases and J by 1 base. Here the CDR3 reads CASSQDRSGGSYEQYF. CDR3 DNA sequence: TGTGCCAGCAGCCAAGATCGGAGCGGGGGTTCCTACGAGCAGTACTTC.

The chain links TRBV3-1 to TRBJ1-1; 7 bases match TRBD1. This CDR3 region has 14 residues. Trimming took 2 bases from V and 5 from J; bases not matched to a gene: 5. The germline CDR1 and CDR2 sequences are LGHDT and YNNKEL (reference sequence). This chain's CDR3 is CASSQRQGVTEAFF. As DNA, the CDR3 is TGTGCCAGCAGCCAAAGACAGGGAGTAACTGAAGCTTTCTTT.

This clonotype was counted between two and nine times. V usage is TRBV14 and J usage is TRBJ2-1; TRBD1 agrees at 7 bases. V dropped 0 bases and J dropped 10; count of bases not matched to a gene: 12. Germline loops: CDR1 SGHDN, CDR2 FVKESK. This CDR3 has 16 residues. This chain's CDR3 is CASSQDGDSPWGEQFF. The CDR3 DNA sequence: TGTGCCAGCAGCCAAGATGGGGACAGTCCCTGGGGGGAGCAGTTCTTC.

This clonotype was recorded at least ten times. This chain links TRBV20-1 with TRBJ2-2; TRBD1 aligns across 10 bases. The length of the CDR3 is 15 residues. V was pared by 1 base and J by 3 bases, with 2 bases of the junction left unmatched. Germline CDR1 DFQATT, CDR2 SNEGSKA (reference sequence). The CDR3 sequence: CSARVGTGDTGELFF. The DNA for the CDR3 is TGCAGTGCTAGAGTAGGGACAGGGGACACCGGGGAGCTGTTTTTT.

A word on this clonotype: A read error may produce the germline difference seen at one junction end. The chain uses TRBV5-1 and TRBJ2-6; D may be TRBD1 (5 bases). Per the germline V gene, CDR1 is SGHRS and CDR2 is YFSETQ. This CDR3 is 16 amino acids long. The CDR3 coding sequence is TGCGCCAGCAGCACCAGGACCCTCTCTGGGGCCAGCGTCCTGACTTTC. Its protein product is CASSTRTLSGASVLTF.

This clonotype was recorded at least ten times. The V call is TRBV5-1, the J call TRBJ2-1, with 13 bases aligning to TRBD2. This CDR3 is 17 amino acids long. V was pared by 7 bases and J by 1 base, with 8 bases of the junction left unmatched. Germline V gives CDR1 SGHRS, CDR2 YFSETQ. The CDR3 coding sequence is TGCGCCAGCGGAGCCGGACTAGCGGGGGATTCCTACAATGAGCAGTTCTTC. Translated: CASGAGLAGDSYNEQFF.

This clonotype was detected ten times or more. This sequence joins TRBV7-2 and TRBJ1-1; no clear D gene. V was trimmed by 1 base and J by 1 base, leaving 10 bases between them. This CDR3 has 15 amino acids. Looked up from germline, CDR1 is SGHTA and CDR2 is FQGNSA. CDR3 in amino acids: CASSLVVGKNTEAFF. CDR3 DNA: TGTGCCAGCAGCTTAGTGGTGGGAAAGAACACTGAAGCTTTCTTT.

The chain joins TRBV11-2 to TRBJ2-7; no firm D call. CDR1 is SGHAT and CDR2 is FQNNGV in the germline V gene. The CDR3 is 14 residues long. V was shortened by 5 bases and J by 5 bases, with 16 bases between the two germline ends. The CDR3 DNA reads as TGTGCCAGCAGCCCCACATTCGGCACGGACGAGCAGTACTTC. It encodes CASSPTFGTDEQYF. The variable domain in full, completed from reference TRBV11-2 and TRBJ2-7, reads EAGVAQSPRYKIIEKRQSVAFWCNPISGHATLYWYQQILGQGPKLLIQFQNNGVVDDSQLPKDRFSAERLKGVDSTLKIQPAKLEDSAVYLCASSPTFGTDEQYFGPGTRLTVT.

A word on this clonotype: A much larger clone differs by one base, so this may be a read error. The V and J genes are TRBV3-1 and TRBJ2-1; D gene ambiguous. CDR3 length: 12 amino acids. The V gene's germline CDR1 is LGHDT and CDR2 YNNKEL (reference sequence). CDR3 coding DNA: TGTGCCAGCAACCAAGTTGCGGATGAGCAGTTCTTC. Protein: CASNQVADEQFF.

This clonotype was found a few times. V and J are TRBV5-5 and TRBJ1-2, with 7 nucleotides matching TRBD1. V trimming: 4 bases; J trimming: 4 bases; junction bases outside the gene matches: 7. The length of the CDR3 is 14 residues. Germline V CDR1 and CDR2: SGHKS, YYEKEE (reference sequence). CDR3: CASSQGGARYGYTF. The CDR3 coding sequence is TGTGCCAGCAGCCAGGGGGGGGCCCGCTATGGCTACACCTTC.

This clonotype was found many times. The genes are TRBV27 and TRBJ2-1, with 9 nucleotides matching TRBD2. Looked up from germline, CDR1 is MNHEY and CDR2 is SMNVEV (reference sequence). This CDR3 spans 14 amino acids. V gave up 1 base and J gave up 8 bases; unmatched junction bases: 3. In DNA form, the CDR3 reads TGTGCCAGCAGTTTATTAGGACTAGCGTATGAGCAGTTCTTC. This encodes CASSLLGLAYEQFF.